The next 21 T cell receptor beta chains were all read from a single sample in a study of shared clonotypes between healthy human individuals. Positive CCR7 selection of CD45RO-negative cells yielded the naive CD8 cells, and terminally differentiated effector memory CD45RA+ cells were excluded. This table comes from immunoSEQ multiplex PCR, and its TCRdb copy is limited to in-frame clones, with some not included. Of 450,000 to 700,000 clones in the sample, about 95% were seen once. Sequencing used naive CD8+ T cells sorted from blood. The receptors come from a woman in her twenties or thirties in good health.

A single count supports this clone. V usage is TRBV27 and J usage is TRBJ2-5; TRBD1 is a possible D gene (5 bases). V was cut by 2 bases and J by 3 bases, with 13 bases left in between. The CDR3 consists of 15 residues. Germline CDR1 and CDR2: MNHEY and SMNVEV (reference sequence). CDR3 sequence (DNA): TGTGCCAGCAGTTTAAATGGGGCCACCAAAGAGACCCAGTACTTC. This gives the protein CASSLNGATKETQYF.

The genes are TRBV29-1 and TRBJ2-7, with D tentatively TRBD1 (5 bases). CDR1 SQVTM and CDR2 ANQGSEA come from the germline V gene. This CDR3 contains 13 residues. Deletions cut 2 bases from V and 6 bases from J, with 14 bases between. Here the CDR3 DNA reads TGCAGCGTTGAATTGGTCACAGGCGGCGAGCAGTACTTC. This codes for CSVELVTGGEQYF.

This clone was seen just once. The sample carries other DNA sequences with the same CDR3. The chain is built from TRBV27 and TRBJ1-5; D is unresolved. The CDR3 has 13 residues. Trimming pared 0 bases from V and 5 bases from J, leaving 5 bases between. CDR1 and CDR2 from the germline V gene are MNHEY and SMNVEV (reference sequence). This chain's CDR3 is CASSLSGDQPQHF. DNA for the CDR3: TGTGCCAGCAGTTTATCCGGAGATCAGCCCCAGCATTTT.

This clone appeared a single time. The sample has other DNA sequences that encode this CDR3 too. The rearrangement uses TRBV28 and TRBJ2-7, with a possible D match to TRBD2 (5 bases). The germline gives CDR1 MDHEN, CDR2 SYDVKM. This CDR3 is built from 11 residues. The V end lost 3 bases, the J end lost 7 bases, and 7 bases lay between the germline ends. The CDR3 region is CASSFSGEQYF. Written as DNA, the CDR3 is TGTGCCAGCAGTTTCTCGGGGGAGCAGTACTTC.

The count of this clone is one. The chain combines TRBV9 with TRBJ1-4; weak D call: TRBD1 (5 bases). From germline, CDR1 is SGDLS and CDR2 YYNGEE. Trimming removed 0 bases at V and 5 bases at J, with 11 bases between. CDR3 size: 15 residues. The CDR3 region is CASSVGDRLNEKLFF. In nucleotides, the CDR3 is TGTGCCAGCAGCGTAGGCGACAGACTAAATGAAAAACTGTTTTTT.

The chain combines TRBV27 with TRBJ2-7, with a tentative D call TRBD1 (5 bases). Germline CDR1 and CDR2: MNHEY and SMNVEV (reference sequence). This CDR3 comprises 13 residues. V was cut by 1 base and J by 5 bases, with 9 bases left in between. CDR3 DNA sequence: TGTGCCAGCAGTTTATGGCAGGGTCACGAGCAGTACTTC. It specifies CASSLWQGHEQYF.

The V and J genes are TRBV6-1 and TRBJ2-1; D not resolved. V lost 3 bases and J 9 bases, leaving 9 bases between the germline ends. Looked up from germline, CDR1 is MNHNS and CDR2 is SASEGT. This CDR3 contains 12 residues. In nucleotides, the CDR3 is TGTGCCAGCAGTGATCTGGGCGGTGAGCAGTTCTTC. As protein: CASSDLGGEQFF.

This clone appeared a single time. This chain uses TRBV5-1 with TRBJ1-1, with D possibly TRBD1 on 6 matching bases. The germline V gene has CDR1 SGHRS and CDR2 YFSETQ. V lost 4 bases and J lost 2, with 12 bases in between. The CDR3 length is 14 residues. CDR3 in amino acids: CASSPDSYNTEAFF. CDR3 DNA sequence: TGCGCCAGCAGCCCGGACAGCTATAACACTGAAGCTTTCTTT.

The chain uses TRBV7-9 and TRBJ2-3, with 8 nucleotides matching TRBD2. CDR3 length: 16 amino acids. V gave up 6 bases and J gave up 6 bases; unmatched junction bases: 14. The germline V gene has CDR1 SEHNR and CDR2 FQNEAQ (reference sequence). The CDR3 DNA reads TGTGCCAGCAGGCGGGGACTAGTAGTAGGTATTGATACGCAGTATTTT. Protein sequence: CASRRGLVVGIDTQYF.

This clone was recorded once. This chain links TRBV19 with TRBJ1-1; no clear D gene. CDR1 is LNHDA and CDR2 is SQIVND in the germline V gene (reference sequence). The germline V and J ends were trimmed by 6 bases and 3 bases, with 17 bases remaining between them. There are 15 residues in the CDR3. CDR3 amino acids: CASRVFGVSDTEAFF. CDR3 coding DNA: TGTGCCAGTAGAGTTTTCGGGGTTTCGGACACTGAAGCTTTCTTT.

The CDR3 protein is CASRPVDNEQFF. The CDR3 nucleotides read TGTGCCAGCAGGCCTGTGGACAATGAGCAGTTCTTC. V usage is TRBV2 and J usage is TRBJ2-1; D ambiguous. Trimming shortened V by 6 bases and J by 5 bases, and 8 bases separated the two germline ends. Germline CDR1 SNHLY, CDR2 FYNNEI. The CDR3 is made up of 12 amino acids.

The rearrangement joins TRBV5-6 to TRBJ1-5, with D perhaps matching TRBD1 (5 bases). The germline gives CDR1 SGHDT, CDR2 YYEEEE. This CDR3 is built from 15 residues. Between the trimmed V and J ends, which lost 0 bases and 3 bases, there was a span of 10 bases. The DNA of the CDR3 is TGTGCCAGCAGCTTGGCCAGGGTAAACAATCAGCCCCAGCATTTT. Its protein is CASSLARVNNQPQHF.

The chain joins TRBV6-6 to TRBJ2-7; D uncertain. The germline V gene encodes CDR1 MNHNY and CDR2 SVGAGI (reference sequence). The V gene lost 2 bases and the J gene lost 3 bases, with 5 bases spanning the gap. This CDR3 is built from 12 residues. The CDR3 sequence: CASSYLDYEQYF. CDR3 coding DNA: TGTGCCAGCAGTTACCTAGACTACGAGCAGTACTTC.

The chain employs TRBV27 and TRBJ2-7, with TRBD1 matching 8 bases. The CDR3 sequence is 14 residues long. Trimming took 6 bases from V and 7 from J; bases not matched to a gene: 11. In germline, CDR1 is MNHEY, CDR2 SMNVEV (reference sequence). The CDR3 protein is CASSLEDRALEQYF. As DNA, the CDR3 is TGTGCCAGCAGCCTCGAGGACAGGGCGCTTGAGCAGTACTTC.

This chain uses TRBV4-1 with TRBJ2-1, with D possibly called TRBD1 or TRBD2 (5 bases each). Trimming removed 3 bases from V and 6 bases from J, with 15 bases in between. The CDR3 extends over 15 amino acids. Looked up from germline, CDR1 is MGHRA and CDR2 is YSYEKL. The CDR3 DNA sequence: TGCGCCAGCAGCCAGGGGACCTCCTTCGCCAATGAGCAGTTCTTC. Residues: CASSQGTSFANEQFF.

Concerning this clone: Other DNA sequences of this sample code for an identical CDR3. The V and J genes are TRBV27 and TRBJ1-2, with 7 bases fitting TRBD1. This CDR3 has 12 residues. CDR1 is MNHEY and CDR2 is SMNVEV in the germline V gene (reference sequence). V lost 6 bases, J lost 6 bases, and 4 bases stayed unmatched. The CDR3 spells CASRTGSNGYTF. DNA of the CDR3: TGTGCCAGCAGGACAGGGAGTAATGGCTACACCTTC.

This clone turned up a few times. This rearrangement joins TRBV5-1 to TRBJ2-7, with D tentatively TRBD1 (6 bases). This CDR3 is 13 amino acids long. The V end lost 0 bases, the J end lost 6 bases, and 10 bases lay between the germline ends. Germline V CDR1 and CDR2: SGHRS, YFSETQ. CDR3: CASSLEQGFEQYF. The CDR3 DNA is TGCGCCAGCAGCTTGGAACAGGGATTCGAGCAGTACTTC.

This clone was detected a few times. This chain connects TRBV5-4 to TRBJ2-2, with D possibly matching TRBD1 (6 bases). Germline V lookup: CDR1 SGHNT, CDR2 YYREEE (reference sequence). The CDR3 contains 14 residues. V shed 3 bases and J shed 7 bases, with 13 bases lying between them. CDR3 DNA: TGTGCCAGCAGCTCGCCGGACAGCTTCGGGGAGCTGTTTTTT. Encoded protein: CASSSPDSFGELFF.

The V call is TRBV11-2, the J call TRBJ2-1, with TRBD2 matching 13 bases. Per the germline V gene, CDR1 is SGHAT and CDR2 is FQNNGV. CDR3 length equals 18 residues. Germline trimming cut 1 base from V and 4 bases from J; bases unmatched to any gene: 7. In nucleotides, the CDR3 is TGTGCCAGCAGCTTAGTGACTAGCGGGAGGTCGGGATACAATGAGCAGTTCTTC. This gives the protein CASSLVTSGRSGYNEQFF.

The chain combines TRBV19 with TRBJ1-1; D not resolved. Trimming removed 6 bases at V and 4 bases at J, with 9 bases between. The CDR3 is 12 residues long. Germline V gene sequence: CDR1 LNHDA, CDR2 SQIVND (reference sequence). The CDR3 DNA reads TGTGCCAGTAGCAGCACCTTCACTGAAGCTTTCTTT. Its protein is CASSSTFTEAFF.

The sample holds one count of this clone. The CDR3 region is CASRLEFAGNSPLHF. The CDR3 DNA follows: TGTGCCAGCAGGCTTGAGTTTGCCGGAAATTCACCCCTCCACTTT. The chain links TRBV7-9 to TRBJ1-6; D remains unclear. The V end was cut by 6 bases, the J end by 7 bases, with 16 bases between. Germline CDR1 and CDR2: SEHNR and FQNEAQ (reference sequence). The CDR3 has 15 residues.